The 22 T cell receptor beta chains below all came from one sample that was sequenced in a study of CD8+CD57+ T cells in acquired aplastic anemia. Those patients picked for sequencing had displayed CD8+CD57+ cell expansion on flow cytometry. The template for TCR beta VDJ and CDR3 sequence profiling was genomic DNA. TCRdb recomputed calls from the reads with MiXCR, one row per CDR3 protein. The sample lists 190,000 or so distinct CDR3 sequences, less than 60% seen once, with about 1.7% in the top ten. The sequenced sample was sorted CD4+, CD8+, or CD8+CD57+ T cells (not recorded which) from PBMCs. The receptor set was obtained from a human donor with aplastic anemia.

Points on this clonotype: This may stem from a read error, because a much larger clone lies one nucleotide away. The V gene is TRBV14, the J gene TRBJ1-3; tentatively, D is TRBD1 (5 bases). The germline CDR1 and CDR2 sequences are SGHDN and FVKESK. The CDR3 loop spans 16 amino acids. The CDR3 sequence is CASSQDLPGPGSTIYF. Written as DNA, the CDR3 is TGTGCCAGCAGCCAAGATTTGCCAGGGCCAGGAAGCACCATATATTTT.

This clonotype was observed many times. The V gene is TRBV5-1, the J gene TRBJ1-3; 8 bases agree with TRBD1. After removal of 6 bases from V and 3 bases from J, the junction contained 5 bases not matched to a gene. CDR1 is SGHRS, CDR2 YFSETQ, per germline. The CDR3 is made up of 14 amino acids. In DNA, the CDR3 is TGCGCCAGCAACCCACAGGGGGATGGAAACACCATATATTTT. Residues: CASNPQGDGNTIYF.

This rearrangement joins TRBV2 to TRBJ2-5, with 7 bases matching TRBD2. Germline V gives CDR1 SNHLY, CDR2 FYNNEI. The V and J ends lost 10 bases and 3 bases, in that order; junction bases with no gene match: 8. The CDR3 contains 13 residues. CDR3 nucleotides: TGTGCCACCGGTAGTGGGAGGGAAGAGACCCAGTACTTC. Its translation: CATGSGREETQYF.

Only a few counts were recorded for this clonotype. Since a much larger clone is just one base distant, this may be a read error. DNA for the CDR3: TGTGCCAGCAGCGTAGATCCGGTCCCCTCCTACGAGCAGTACTTC. Translated: CASSVDPVPSYEQYF. V and J are TRBV9 and TRBJ2-7; D gene unclear. Per germline, CDR1 SGDLS and CDR2 YYNGEE. This CDR3 comprises 15 residues. V was cut by 0 bases and J by 0 bases, with 10 bases left in between.

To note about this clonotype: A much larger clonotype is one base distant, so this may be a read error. CDR3 bases: TGTGCCGGCAGCGGCCTGGAGCGGGGCGACGTCTATACGCAGTATTTT. This codes for CAGSGLERGDVYTQYF. This chain connects TRBV4-2 to TRBJ2-3, with TRBD2 matching 7 bases. CDR3 length: 16 residues. Germline V gene sequence: CDR1 LGHNA, CDR2 YNFKEQ.

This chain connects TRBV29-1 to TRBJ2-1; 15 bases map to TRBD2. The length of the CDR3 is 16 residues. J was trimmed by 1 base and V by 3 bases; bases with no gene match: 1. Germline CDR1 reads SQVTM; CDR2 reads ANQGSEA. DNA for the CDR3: TGCAGCGTTGAGGGGACTAGCGGGGGGTCCTACAATGAGCAGTTCTTC. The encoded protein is CSVEGTSGGSYNEQFF.

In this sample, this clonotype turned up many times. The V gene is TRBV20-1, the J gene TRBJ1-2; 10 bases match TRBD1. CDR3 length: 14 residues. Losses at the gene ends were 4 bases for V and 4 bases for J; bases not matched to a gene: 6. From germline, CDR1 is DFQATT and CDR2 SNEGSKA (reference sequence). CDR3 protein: CSANTGTGAYGYTF. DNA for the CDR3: TGCAGTGCTAACACCGGGACAGGGGCCTATGGCTACACCTTC.

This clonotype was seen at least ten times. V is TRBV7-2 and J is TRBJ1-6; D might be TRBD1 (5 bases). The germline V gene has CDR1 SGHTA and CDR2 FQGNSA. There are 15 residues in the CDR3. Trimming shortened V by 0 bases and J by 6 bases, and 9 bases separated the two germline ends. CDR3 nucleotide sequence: TGTGCCAGCAGCTTAGCGGGGGGGTCTAATTCACCCCTCCACTTT. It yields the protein CASSLAGGSNSPLHF.

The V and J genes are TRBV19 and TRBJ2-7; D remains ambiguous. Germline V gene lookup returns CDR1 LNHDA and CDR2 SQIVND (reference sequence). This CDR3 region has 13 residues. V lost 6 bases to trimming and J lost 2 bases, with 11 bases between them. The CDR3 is CASRADRTYEQYF. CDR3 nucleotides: TGTGCCAGTAGGGCGGACCGGACCTACGAGCAGTACTTC.

The DNA for the CDR3 is TGCGCCAGCAGCTTCCGGGACCAAGCCCCCGAGCAGTACTTC. It specifies CASSFRDQAPEQYF. V gene TRBV5-1 combines with J gene TRBJ2-7; D may correspond to TRBD1 or TRBD2 (5 bases each). Per germline, CDR1 SGHRS and CDR2 YFSETQ. The CDR3 covers 14 residues. Trimming removed 2 bases from V and 6 bases from J, with 15 bases in between. The whole variable domain, remainder taken from reference TRBV5-1 and TRBJ2-7, is KAGVTQTPRYLIKTRGQQVTLSCSPISGHRSVSWYQQTPGQGLQFLFEYFSETQRNKGNFPGRFSGRQFSNSRSEMNVSTLELGDSALYLCASSFRDQAPEQYFGPGTRLTVT.

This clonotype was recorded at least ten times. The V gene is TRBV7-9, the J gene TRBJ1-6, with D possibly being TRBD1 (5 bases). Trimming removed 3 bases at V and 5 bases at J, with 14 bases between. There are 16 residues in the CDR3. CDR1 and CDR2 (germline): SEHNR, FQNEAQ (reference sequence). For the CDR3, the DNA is TGTGCCAGCAGCTTCCCGATGACAGAAAATAATTCACCCCTCCACTTT. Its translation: CASSFPMTENNSPLHF.

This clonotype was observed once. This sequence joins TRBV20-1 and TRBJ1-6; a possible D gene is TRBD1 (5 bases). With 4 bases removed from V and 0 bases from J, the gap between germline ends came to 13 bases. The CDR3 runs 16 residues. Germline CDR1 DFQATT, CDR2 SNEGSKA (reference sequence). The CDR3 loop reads CSATPGPSSYNSPLHF. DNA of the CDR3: TGCAGTGCTACCCCGGGGCCTAGCTCCTATAATTCACCCCTCCACTTT.

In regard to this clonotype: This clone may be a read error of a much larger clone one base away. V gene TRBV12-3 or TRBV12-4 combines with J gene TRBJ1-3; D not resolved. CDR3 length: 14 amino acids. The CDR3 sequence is CASSQTGRGNAIYF. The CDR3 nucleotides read TGTGCCAGCAGTCAAACCGGACGGGGAAACGCCATATATTTT.

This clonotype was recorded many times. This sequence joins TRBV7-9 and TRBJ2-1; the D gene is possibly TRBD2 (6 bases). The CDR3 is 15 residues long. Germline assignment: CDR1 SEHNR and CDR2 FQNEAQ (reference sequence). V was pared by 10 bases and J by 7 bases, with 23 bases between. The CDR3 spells CATKPVGGVRNEQFF. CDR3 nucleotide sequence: TGTGCCACCAAGCCCGTCGGAGGGGTAAGAAATGAGCAGTTCTTC. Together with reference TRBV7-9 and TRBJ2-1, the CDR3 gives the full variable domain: DTGVSQNPRHKITKRGQNVTFRCDPISEHNRLYWYRQTLGQGPEFLTYFQNEAQLEKSRLLSDRFSAERPKGSFSTLEIQRTEQGDSAMYLCATKPVGGVRNEQFFGPGTRLTVL.

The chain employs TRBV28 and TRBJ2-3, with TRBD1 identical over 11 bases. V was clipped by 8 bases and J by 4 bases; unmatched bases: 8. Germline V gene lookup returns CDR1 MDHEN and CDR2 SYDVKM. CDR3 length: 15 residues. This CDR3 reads CASGRTGGFADTQYF. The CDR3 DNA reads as TGTGCCAGCGGGAGGACAGGGGGCTTCGCAGATACGCAGTATTTT.

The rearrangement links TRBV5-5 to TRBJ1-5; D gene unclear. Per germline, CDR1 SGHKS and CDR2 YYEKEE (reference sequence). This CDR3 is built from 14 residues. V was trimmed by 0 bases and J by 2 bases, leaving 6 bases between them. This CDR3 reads CASSLEGGNQPQHF. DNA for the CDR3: TGTGCCAGCAGCTTGGAAGGAGGCAATCAGCCCCAGCATTTT.

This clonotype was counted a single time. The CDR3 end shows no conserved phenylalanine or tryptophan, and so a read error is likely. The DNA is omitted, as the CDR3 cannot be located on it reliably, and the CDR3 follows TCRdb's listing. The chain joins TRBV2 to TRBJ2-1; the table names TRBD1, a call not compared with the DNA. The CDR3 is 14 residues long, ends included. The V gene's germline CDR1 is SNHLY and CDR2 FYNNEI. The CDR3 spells CASSDQGVRGEQLL.

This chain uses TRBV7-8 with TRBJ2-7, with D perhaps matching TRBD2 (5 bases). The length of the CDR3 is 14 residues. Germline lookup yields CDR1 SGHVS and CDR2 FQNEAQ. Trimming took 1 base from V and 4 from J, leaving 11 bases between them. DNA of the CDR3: TGTGCCAGCAGCTTAGTCGAGGGTTCTTACGAGCAGTACTTC. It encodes CASSLVEGSYEQYF.

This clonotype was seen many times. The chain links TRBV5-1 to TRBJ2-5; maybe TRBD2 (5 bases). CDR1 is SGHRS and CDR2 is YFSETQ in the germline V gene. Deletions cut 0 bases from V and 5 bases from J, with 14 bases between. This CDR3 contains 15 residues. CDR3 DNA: TGCGCCAGCAGCTTGGGGGATCGGGATGTCGAGACCCAGTACTTC. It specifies CASSLGDRDVETQYF.

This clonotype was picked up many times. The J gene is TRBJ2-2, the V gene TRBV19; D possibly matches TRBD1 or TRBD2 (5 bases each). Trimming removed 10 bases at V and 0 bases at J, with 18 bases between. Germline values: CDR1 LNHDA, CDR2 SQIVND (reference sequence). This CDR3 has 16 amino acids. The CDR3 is CATKRPGPSNTGELFF. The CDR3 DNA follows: TGTGCCACCAAACGCCCGGGGCCCTCGAACACCGGGGAGCTGTTTTTT.

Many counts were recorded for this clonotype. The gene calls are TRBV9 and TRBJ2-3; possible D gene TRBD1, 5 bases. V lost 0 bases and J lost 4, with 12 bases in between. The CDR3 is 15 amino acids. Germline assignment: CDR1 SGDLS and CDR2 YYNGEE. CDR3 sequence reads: CASSVAPGSADTQYF. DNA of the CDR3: TGTGCCAGCAGCGTAGCGCCAGGGTCAGCAGATACGCAGTATTTT.

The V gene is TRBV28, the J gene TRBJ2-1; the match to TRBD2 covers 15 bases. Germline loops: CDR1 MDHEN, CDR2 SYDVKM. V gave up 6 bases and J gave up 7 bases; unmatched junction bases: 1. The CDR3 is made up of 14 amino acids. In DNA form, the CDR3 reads TGTGCCAGCAGGGGGACTAGCGGGAGGAATGAGCAGTTCTTC. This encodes CASRGTSGRNEQFF.